The rows below give T cell receptor beta chains drawn from one sample of a study of blood T cell repertoires in COVID-19. Using immunoSEQ multiplex PCR, the repertoire was profiled, and TCRdb retains in-frame clones only, with some absent. The top ten hold over 25% of the sample, which has about 16,000 clones, around 80% seen once. Sequenced sample: peripheral blood. These TCRs come from a woman in her seventies with active COVID-19. Each CDR3 is given with its conserved first and last residue. D genes are given only for firm matches. Size is omitted from some rows. Given values are once, few, many or a class for expanded clones.

TRBV6-5	NA	TRBJ1-6	few	TGTGCCAGCAGTTCCTCATACAATAATTCACCCCTCCACTTT	CASSSSYNNSPLHF
TRBV18	NA	TRBJ2-2	once	TGTGCCAGCTCCCTACTAAGCACGAACACCGGGGAGCTGTTTTTT	CASSLLSTNTGELFF
TRBV5-1	TRBD2	TRBJ2-3	NA	TGCGCCAGCAGCAACGTCCCGGGACTAGAACCTACGCAGTATTTT	CASSNVPGLEPTQYF
TRBV11-2	NA	TRBJ2-3	NA	TGTGCCAGCAGCTCACCGACTAGTACAGATACGCAGTATTTT	CASSSPTSTDTQYF
TRBV29-1	TRBD1	TRBJ1-2	NA	TGCAGCGCGACACAGGGGTCTGGCTACACCTTC	CSATQGSGYTF
TRBV7-3	NA	TRBJ2-7	once	TGTGCCAGCAGCTTAGCAACTAAGTACGAGCAGTACTTC	CASSLATKYEQYF
TRBV4-2	NA	TRBJ2-1	NA	TGTGCCAGCAGGGTCGAGGAGCTATACAATGAGCAGTTCTTC	CASRVEELYNEQFF
TRBV9	TRBD1	TRBJ2-2	few	TGTGCCAGCAGCTCCCCGGGACAGGTTTTATCCGGGGAGCTGTTTTTT	CASSSPGQVLSGELFF
TRBV6-5	TRBD2	TRBJ2-7	NA	TGTGCCAGCAGGCGGGAAGCGGGAGTTACCTACGAGCAGTACTTC	CASRREAGVTYEQYF
TRBV4-3	TRBD1	TRBJ2-7	few	TGCGCCAGCAGCCAAGGGGACGGACAGGGGGCGTCTTCCGTCTACGAGCAGTACTTC	CASSQGDGQGASSVYEQYF
TRBV5-1	TRBD1	TRBJ2-1	NA	TGCGCCAGCAGCCAGCGGTTGACAGGGCGGCTGTTCTTC	CASSQRLTGRLFF
TRBV5-4	TRBD2	TRBJ2-1	NA	TGTGCCAGCAGCCCCGAACTAGCGGGAGTCAGGGATGAGCAGTTCTTC	CASSPELAGVRDEQFF
TRBV27	NA	TRBJ2-1	NA	TGTGCCAGCAGTTCCTTCCTAAGACAAGGTTCCTACAATGAGCAGTTCTTC	CASSSFLRQGSYNEQFF
TRBV6-5	TRBD1	TRBJ1-5	NA	TGTGCCAGCAGTCAAAGACAGGGGGCGGACCCCCAGCATTTT	CASSQRQGADPQHF
TRBV6-1	NA	TRBJ1-6	NA	TGTGCCAGCAGTGAAGGACAGATCGTTAATTCACCCCTCCACTTT	CASSEGQIVNSPLHF
TRBV9	TRBD2	TRBJ2-1	NA	TGTGCCAGCAGCGATCGGACTAGCGGGGTGGGGAATGAGCAGTTCTTC	CASSDRTSGVGNEQFF
TRBV9	TRBD2	TRBJ2-3	few	TGTGCCAGCAGCGTTGGGAGGGGCACAGATACGCAGTATTTT	CASSVGRGTDTQYF
TRBV29-1	NA	TRBJ2-2	NA	TGCAGCGTTTGGGTGGAGCGGTATTGGAACACCGGGGAGCTGTTTTTT	CSVWVERYWNTGELFF
TRBV7-9	TRBD2	TRBJ2-3	once	TGTGCCAGCAGCCCCTCCCGGGGGGCAGATACGCAGTATTTT	CASSPSRGADTQYF
TRBV9	TRBD2	TRBJ2-4	NA	TGTGCCCTGTGGGGGCCCTTAAAAGCCCGGCGGGGGGAAAACATTCAGTACTTC	CALWGPLKARRGENIQYF
TRBV6-4	TRBD2	TRBJ2-1	few	TGTGCCAGCAGTGGGGGGACTAGCGGAAATGAGCAGTTCTTC	CASSGGTSGNEQFF
TRBV10-3	NA	TRBJ2-5	NA	TGTGCCATGGCGGGTGGAGGGACAGCCCAAGAGACCCAGTACTTC	CAMAGGGTAQETQYF
TRBV6-1	NA	TRBJ2-7	few	TGTGCCAGCAGTGAGGCCGTAACGACAGTAACCTACGAGCAGTACTTC	CASSEAVTTVTYEQYF
TRBV19	TRBD1	TRBJ1-5	NA	TGTGCCAGTAGCGATTTACAGGGGGCGAGGAGCAATCAGCCCCAGCATTTT	CASSDLQGARSNQPQHF
TRBV27	NA	TRBJ2-5	NA	TGTGCCAGCAGTTTAGTCGGCCTAGGCCGAAAAGAGACCCAGTACTTC	CASSLVGLGRKETQYF
TRBV7-6	NA	TRBJ2-5	NA	TGTGCCAGCAGCTCGGAGGAGACCCAGTACTTC	CASSSEETQYF
TRBV4-1	TRBD2	TRBJ2-7	NA	TGCGCCAGCAGCCACCCTAGCGGGAGAGGGTCCTACGAGCAGTACTTC	CASSHPSGRGSYEQYF
TRBV30	NA	TRBJ1-6	NA	TGTGCCTGGAGTGTAAGGTGGAGCTCCTATAATTCACCCCTCCACTTT	CAWSVRWSSYNSPLHF
TRBV6-5	TRBD1	TRBJ2-5	NA	TGTGCCAGCTCTAAAAGTCCGACAGGGGAGACCCAGTACTTC	CASSKSPTGETQYF
TRBV28	NA	TRBJ1-3	once	TGTGCCAGCAGTCAGGACACCTTTGGAAACACCATATATTTT	CASSQDTFGNTIYF
TRBV4-1	NA	TRBJ2-3	NA	TGCGCCAGCAGCCAGCAGTTAAGCACAGATACGCAGTATTTT	CASSQQLSTDTQYF
TRBV6-2/TRBV6-3	TRBD1	TRBJ2-7	NA	TGTGCCAGCAGTGACCGGGACAGGAATCCCTACGAGCAGTACTTC	CASSDRDRNPYEQYF
TRBV7-2	NA	TRBJ1-3	NA	TGTGCCAGCAGCCCGGGAGGAGGCAGTACCATATATTTT	CASSPGGGSTIYF
TRBV19	TRBD2	TRBJ2-5	NA	TGTGCCAGTAACGGCGGGAGCTCAGCAAAGACCCAGTACTTC	CASNGGSSAKTQYF
TRBV5-1	NA	TRBJ2-2	NA	TGCGCCAGCAGACGGACTATCGGGGAGCTGTTTTTT	CASRRTIGELFF
TRBV6-6	NA	TRBJ1-1	NA	TGTGCCAGCAGAACAGGGATGAACACTGAAGCTTTCTTT	CASRTGMNTEAFF
TRBV2	TRBD2	TRBJ2-3	once	TGTGCCAGCAGTGATAAGCGGGAGGGTACGCAGTATTTT	CASSDKREGTQYF
TRBV27	NA	TRBJ1-5	NA	TGTGCCAGCAGTTTTGGCGGGCCGTATCAGCCCCAGCATTTT	CASSFGGPYQPQHF
TRBV15	NA	TRBJ1-4	NA	TGTGCCACCAGCATTGCGGGCGAAAAACTGTTTTTT	CATSIAGEKLFF
TRBV29-1	TRBD2	TRBJ2-7	once	TGCAGCGTTCGAGGGGGTAGCGGGACGGTCTCCTACGAGCAGTACTTC	CSVRGGSGTVSYEQYF
TRBV6-5	TRBD2	TRBJ2-1	NA	TGTGCCAGCAGTTACCCTAGCGGGAGTTCTGATGAGCAGTTCTTC	CASSYPSGSSDEQFF
TRBV20-1	NA	TRBJ1-2	NA	TGCAGTGGAGGGCCTTATGGCTACACCTTC	CSGGPYGYTF
TRBV19	TRBD2	TRBJ2-1	NA	TGTGCCAGTAGTGTTACTAGCGGTGGGAATGAGCAGTTCTTC	CASSVTSGGNEQFF
TRBV4-3	NA	TRBJ2-7	NA	TGCGCCAGCAGTCGTAGGCGGTTTGGTTATCTCTACGAGCAGTACTTC	CASSRRRFGYLYEQYF
TRBV6-6	NA	TRBJ1-6	NA	TGTGCCAGCTTAATCGGGGTGGCCAGGGGCTCACCCCTCCACTTT	CASLIGVARGSPLHF
TRBV10-3	NA	TRBJ2-1	NA	TGTGCCATCAGTGAGTCTGTCAGTGAGCAGTTCTTC	CAISESVSEQFF
TRBV5-1	NA	TRBJ2-6	NA	TGCGCCAGCAGCTTGAATGGTTTGGTGCGCTCTGGGGCCAACGTCCTGACTTTC	CASSLNGLVRSGANVLTF
TRBV10-2	TRBD2	TRBJ2-1	NA	TGCGCCAGCCGTGGGGGGGAGGCCGGCGGCAATGAGCAGTTCTTC	CASRGGEAGGNEQFF
TRBV7-2	TRBD2	TRBJ2-7	NA	TGTGCCAGCAGCCCCGTAGCGGGAGGGCATCAAGCCTACGAGCAGTACTTC	CASSPVAGGHQAYEQYF
TRBV7-9	TRBD1	TRBJ2-7	once	TGTGCCAGCAGATCTGGGGTGGGACAGAGGGACGAGCAGTACTTC	CASRSGVGQRDEQYF
TRBV11-3	NA	TRBJ2-1	NA	TGTGCCAGCAGCTCCGGCGTGTATAGCGATACCTACAATGAGCAGTTCTTC	CASSSGVYSDTYNEQFF
TRBV9	NA	TRBJ2-7	NA	TGTGCCAGCAGCCTACAGGGCAGCGGCGGGTCCTACGAGCAGTACTTC	CASSLQGSGGSYEQYF
TRBV28	TRBD2	TRBJ2-3	NA	TGTGCCAGCAGTACCCCTTTTGCGGGAGAAACAGATACGCAGTATTTT	CASSTPFAGETDTQYF
TRBV7-9	TRBD1	TRBJ2-5	NA	TGTGCCAGCAGCTTAGCCCCGGGACAGGGTCGAGGAGAGACCCAGTACTTC	CASSLAPGQGRGETQYF
TRBV23-1	NA	TRBJ2-7	NA	TGCGCCAGCAGTCAATCGCTCCAGGGGTCCTCCTACGAGCAGTACTTC	CASSQSLQGSSYEQYF